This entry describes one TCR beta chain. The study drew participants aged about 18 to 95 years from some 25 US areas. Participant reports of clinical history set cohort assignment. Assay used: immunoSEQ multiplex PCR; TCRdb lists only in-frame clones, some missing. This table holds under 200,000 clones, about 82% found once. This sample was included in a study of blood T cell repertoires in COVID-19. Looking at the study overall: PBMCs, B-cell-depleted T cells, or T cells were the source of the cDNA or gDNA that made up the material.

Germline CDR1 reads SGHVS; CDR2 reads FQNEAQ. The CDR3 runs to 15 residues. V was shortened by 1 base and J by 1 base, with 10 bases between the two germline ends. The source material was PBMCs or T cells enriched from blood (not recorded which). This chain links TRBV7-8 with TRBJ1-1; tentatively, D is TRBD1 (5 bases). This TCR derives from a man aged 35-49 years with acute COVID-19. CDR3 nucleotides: TGTGCCAGCAGCTTAGAGGAGGGGTGGAACACTGAAGCTTTCTTT. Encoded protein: CASSLEEGWNTEAFF.